This TCR beta chain was recovered during a study of T-cell memory formation after mild COVID-19. One entry per CDR3 protein results from TCRdb running MiXCR on the 5' RACE reads. The profile covers about 350,000 distinct CDR3 sequences, with 20% appearing a single time and 21% taken by the ten largest. Trimming cost V 4 bases and J 3 bases; bases outside gene matches: 8. This CDR3 region has 16 residues. The germline V gene encodes CDR1 SGHRS and CDR2 YFSETQ. This clonotype appeared a few times. The source of this sequence is a man aged 18 to 30 who had mild COVID-19 (a few samples of this study predate the infection). Cell type and time point are not known. The chain couples TRBV5-1 to TRBJ2-1, with 9 positions matching TRBD2. The sequenced sample consisted of PBMCs or a T cell subset sorted from them (not recorded which). CDR3 in amino acids: CASSPAGGANYNEQFF. The CDR3 DNA is TGCGCCAGCAGCCCGGCGGGGGGGGCAAACTACAATGAGCAGTTCTTC.